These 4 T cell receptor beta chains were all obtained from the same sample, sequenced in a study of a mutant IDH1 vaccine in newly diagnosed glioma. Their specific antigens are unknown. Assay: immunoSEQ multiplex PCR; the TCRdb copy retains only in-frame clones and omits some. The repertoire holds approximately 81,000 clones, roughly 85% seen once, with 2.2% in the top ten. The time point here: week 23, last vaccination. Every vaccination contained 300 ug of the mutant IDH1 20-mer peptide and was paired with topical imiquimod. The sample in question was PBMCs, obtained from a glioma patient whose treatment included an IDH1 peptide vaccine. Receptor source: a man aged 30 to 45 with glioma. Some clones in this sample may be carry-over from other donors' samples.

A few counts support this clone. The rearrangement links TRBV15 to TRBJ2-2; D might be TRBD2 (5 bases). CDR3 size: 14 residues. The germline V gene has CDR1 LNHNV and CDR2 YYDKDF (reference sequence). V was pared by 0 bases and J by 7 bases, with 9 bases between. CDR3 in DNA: TGTGCCACCAGCAGAGATCTGGCGGGCGGGGAGCTGTTTTTT. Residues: CATSRDLAGGELFF.

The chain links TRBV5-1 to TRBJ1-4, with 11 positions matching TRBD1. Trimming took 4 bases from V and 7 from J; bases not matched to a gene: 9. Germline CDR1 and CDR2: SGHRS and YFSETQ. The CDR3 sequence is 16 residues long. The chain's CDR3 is CASSQGQGVGGEKLFF. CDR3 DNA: TGCGCCAGCAGCCAGGGACAGGGGGTTGGTGGTGAAAAACTGTTTTTT.

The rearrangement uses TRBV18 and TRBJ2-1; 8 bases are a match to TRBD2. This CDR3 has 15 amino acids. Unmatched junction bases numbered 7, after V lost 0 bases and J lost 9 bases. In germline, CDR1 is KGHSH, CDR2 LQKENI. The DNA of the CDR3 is TGTGCCAGCTCACCACCAAGCGGGGGCAGGATTGAGCAGTTCTTC. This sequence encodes CASSPPSGGRIEQFF.

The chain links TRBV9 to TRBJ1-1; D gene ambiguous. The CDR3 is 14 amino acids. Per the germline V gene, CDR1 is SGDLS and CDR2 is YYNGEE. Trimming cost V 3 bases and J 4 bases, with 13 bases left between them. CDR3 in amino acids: CASSALSSGTEAFF. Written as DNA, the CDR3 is TGTGCCAGCAGCGCCTTGAGTTCCGGCACTGAAGCTTTCTTT.